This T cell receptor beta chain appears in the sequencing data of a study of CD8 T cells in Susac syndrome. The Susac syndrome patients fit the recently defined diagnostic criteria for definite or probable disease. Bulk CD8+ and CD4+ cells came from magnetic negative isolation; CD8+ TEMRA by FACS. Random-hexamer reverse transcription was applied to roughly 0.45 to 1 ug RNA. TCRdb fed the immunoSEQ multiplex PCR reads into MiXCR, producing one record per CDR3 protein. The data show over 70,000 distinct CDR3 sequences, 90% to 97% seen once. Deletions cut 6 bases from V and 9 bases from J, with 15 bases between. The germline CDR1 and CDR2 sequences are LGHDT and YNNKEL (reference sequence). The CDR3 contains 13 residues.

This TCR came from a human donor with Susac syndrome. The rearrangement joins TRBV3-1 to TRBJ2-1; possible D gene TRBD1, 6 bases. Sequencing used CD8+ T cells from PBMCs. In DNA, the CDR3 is TGTGCCAGCAGGGATACAGGGTCCTCTGAGCAGTTCTTC. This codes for CASRDTGSSEQFF.